Listed here are 31 T cell receptor beta chains from one sample, sequenced in a study of T-cell memory formation after mild COVID-19. TCRdb ran MiXCR on the 5' RACE reads and lists one entry per CDR3 protein. The sample has 140,000 to 150,000 distinct CDR3 sequences, approximately 26% seen once. The sequencing input was PBMCs or a T cell subset sorted from them (not recorded which). Receptor source: an adult woman who had mild COVID-19 (a few samples of this study predate the infection). Cell type and time point are not known.

This clonotype was counted only a few times. This chain links TRBV28 with TRBJ2-7, with D perhaps TRBD1 (6 bases). CDR1 is MDHEN and CDR2 is SYDVKM in the germline V gene. The CDR3 has 15 residues. V was pared by 6 bases and J by 0 bases, with 15 bases between. The CDR3 nucleotides are TGTGCCAGCAGGCCGACAGGTCCCTTCTCCTACGAGCAGTACTTC. This translates into CASRPTGPFSYEQYF.

This clonotype was recorded a few times. V and J are TRBV7-3 and TRBJ2-1; 10 bases align to TRBD2. The CDR3 has 15 amino acids. Per germline, CDR1 SGHTA and CDR2 FQGTGA. The trim removed 2 bases at V and 7 bases at J, leaving 5 bases unmatched. This CDR3 is CASSLPLAGLNEQFF. The DNA for the CDR3 is TGTGCCAGCAGCTTACCACTAGCGGGACTGAATGAGCAGTTCTTC.

This clonotype has more than one count but fewer than ten. The chain recombines TRBV4-2 with TRBJ1-1; tentatively, D is TRBD1 (5 bases). The CDR3 is 18 amino acids. Germline V CDR1 and CDR2: LGHNA, YNFKEQ. The V gene lost 0 bases and the J gene lost 0 bases, with 17 bases spanning the gap. Here the CDR3 reads CASSQDRGATGMNTEAFF. For the CDR3, the DNA is TGTGCCAGCAGCCAAGATCGTGGGGCTACCGGAATGAACACTGAAGCTTTCTTT.

The genes are TRBV7-9 and TRBJ2-7; 9 nucleotides line up with TRBD1. The germline V gene has CDR1 SEHNR and CDR2 FQNEAQ (reference sequence). J lost 4 bases, V lost 5 bases, and 9 bases had no gene match. The CDR3 covers 15 residues. The CDR3 DNA is TGTGCCAGCAGCCCTCGGGACAGGGATTATTACGAGCAGTACTTC. Its protein is CASSPRDRDYYEQYF.

The chain is built from TRBV7-8 and TRBJ1-2; no firm D call. V gave up 3 bases and J gave up 4 bases, with 15 bases separating them. Germline CDR1 is SGHVS and CDR2 is FQNEAQ. The CDR3 sequence is 15 residues long. CDR3 loop: CASSLTVPLSYGYTF. CDR3 DNA: TGTGCCAGCAGCTTGACGGTACCACTTAGCTATGGCTACACCTTC.

A few counts support this clonotype. The J gene is TRBJ1-1, the V gene TRBV5-1; D gene uncertain. The germline V gene has CDR1 SGHRS and CDR2 YFSETQ. V lost 0 bases to trimming and J lost 5 bases, with 8 bases between them. The CDR3 sequence is 13 residues long. Here the CDR3 reads CASSLEGSTEAFF. CDR3 sequence (DNA): TGCGCCAGCAGCTTGGAAGGGTCGACTGAAGCTTTCTTT.

The table lists this clonotype with a few counts. The chain is built from TRBV5-1 and TRBJ1-1; D unresolved. The CDR3 covers 17 residues. Trimming shortened V by 3 bases and J by 0 bases, and 18 bases separated the two germline ends. From germline, CDR1 is SGHRS and CDR2 YFSETQ. The CDR3 protein is CASSSNIPGRMNTEAFF. The CDR3 nucleotides are TGCGCCAGCAGCTCAAATATACCCGGACGGATGAACACTGAAGCTTTCTTT.

This chain connects TRBV5-1 to TRBJ2-3; D may be TRBD1 (5 bases). The germline V gene encodes CDR1 SGHRS and CDR2 YFSETQ. The germline V and J ends were trimmed by 0 bases and 0 bases, with 14 bases remaining between them. The CDR3 is made up of 17 amino acids. The CDR3 DNA reads TGCGCCAGCAGCTTGGCCTACACAGGTACTAGCACAGATACGCAGTATTTT. Protein sequence: CASSLAYTGTSTDTQYF.

V and J are TRBV7-9 and TRBJ2-5, with TRBD1 matching over 9 bases. After removal of 5 bases from V and 5 bases from J, the junction contained 6 bases not matched to a gene. In germline, CDR1 is SEHNR, CDR2 FQNEAQ (reference sequence). This CDR3 has 14 residues. This CDR3 is CASSLRTGDETQYF. CDR3 DNA: TGTGCCAGCAGCCTTCGGACAGGGGACGAGACCCAGTACTTC. The whole variable domain, filled in from reference TRBV7-9 and TRBJ2-5, reads DTGVSQNPRHKITKRGQNVTFRCDPISEHNRLYWYRQTLGQGPEFLTYFQNEAQLEKSRLLSDRFSAERPKGSFSTLEIQRTEQGDSAMYLCASSLRTGDETQYFGPGTRLLVL.

The V gene is TRBV6-5, the J gene TRBJ2-2; TRBD2 might be the D (5 bases). Germline CDR1 and CDR2: MNHEY and SVGAGI. CDR3 size: 14 residues. Trimming pared 4 bases from V and 3 bases from J, leaving 9 bases between. CDR3 DNA: TGTGCCAGCAGTTTCGAGGGCTACACCGGGGAGCTGTTTTTT. Translating gives CASSFEGYTGELFF.

The CDR3 spells CASSIGPILQETQYF. The CDR3 coding sequence is TGTGCCAGCAGCATCGGACCTATTCTACAAGAGACCCAGTACTTC. This rearrangement joins TRBV7-9 to TRBJ2-5, with unresolved D. The CDR3 contains 15 residues. Trimming removed 5 bases from V and 2 bases from J, with 15 bases in between. Germline V CDR1 and CDR2: SEHNR, FQNEAQ (reference sequence).

The rearrangement links TRBV5-6 to TRBJ2-1; 9 bases align to TRBD1. Germline CDR1 SGHDT, CDR2 YYEEEE. After removal of 4 bases from V and 7 bases from J, the junction contained 12 bases not matched to a gene. This CDR3 has 16 residues. The CDR3 spells CASSSTGGRQLNEQFF. The CDR3 DNA reads as TGTGCCAGCAGCAGTACAGGGGGCCGCCAGCTGAATGAGCAGTTCTTC.

There are a few counts of this clonotype. The rearrangement links TRBV6-6 to TRBJ1-1, with TRBD1 as a possible D gene (5 bases). Trimming took 5 bases from V and 1 from J, leaving 17 bases between them. CDR3 length: 16 amino acids. CDR1 is MNHNY and CDR2 is SVGAGI in the germline V gene (reference sequence). Here the CDR3 DNA reads TGTGCCAGCAGTGAGACCCCCGGGGGGAGGAACACTGAAGCTTTCTTT. Translation: CASSETPGGRNTEAFF.

The genes are TRBV11-2 and TRBJ2-2; the match to TRBD2 covers 11 bases. Unmatched junction bases numbered 13, after V lost 0 bases and J lost 4 bases. Germline V gene lookup returns CDR1 SGHAT and CDR2 FQNNGV. The CDR3 totals 20 residues. CDR3 sequence: CASSLDSLAGAREGTGELFF. The CDR3 DNA follows: TGTGCCAGCAGCTTAGACTCACTAGCGGGAGCTAGGGAAGGCACCGGGGAGCTGTTTTTT.

This clonotype was seen only a few times. V and J are TRBV29-1 and TRBJ1-1; tentatively, D is TRBD1 (5 bases). This CDR3 has 13 amino acids. CDR1 and CDR2 (germline): SQVTM, ANQGSEA. The germline V and J ends were trimmed by 2 bases and 5 bases, with 12 bases remaining between them. The CDR3 is CSVEPDRATEAFF. The CDR3 DNA sequence: TGCAGCGTTGAACCCGACAGAGCAACTGAAGCTTTCTTT.

This clonotype appeared a few times. This sequence joins TRBV12-3 or TRBV12-4 and TRBJ2-1; D not resolved. The CDR3 runs 16 residues. V gave up 5 bases and J gave up 0 bases, with 14 bases separating them. The CDR3 nucleotides read TGTGCCAGCAGTCTAGGTGGTACAGACTCCTACAATGAGCAGTTCTTC. It specifies CASSLGGTDSYNEQFF.

The chain carries TRBV20-1 and TRBJ2-1; 8 bases agree with TRBD2. This CDR3 comprises 14 residues. In germline, CDR1 is DFQATT, CDR2 SNEGSKA (reference sequence). The ends lost 6 bases at V and 5 bases at J; junction bases unmatched: 9. CDR3 amino acids: CSAPAMRGDNEQFF. Here the CDR3 DNA reads TGCAGTGCCCCGGCTATGCGGGGGGACAATGAGCAGTTCTTC.

The rearrangement links TRBV4-3 to TRBJ2-2, with D possibly being TRBD1 or TRBD2 (6 bases each). The V end lost 0 bases, the J end lost 1 base, and 9 bases lay between the germline ends. Germline V gene data show CDR1 as LGHNA and CDR2 as YSLEER. There are 16 residues in the CDR3. CDR3 coding DNA: TGCGCCAGCAGCCAAGATCGGGGGCGGAACACCGGGGAGCTGTTTTTT. It translates to CASSQDRGRNTGELFF.

In this sample, this clonotype turned up once. The rearrangement links TRBV9 to TRBJ2-5; unclear D gene. TRBJ2-1 explains the end of the DNA better; the J call may be wrong. Germline CDR1 and CDR2: SGDLS and YYNGEE. This CDR3 has 12 amino acids. The CDR3: CASSVVPNEQFF. The CDR3 DNA follows: TGTGCCAGCAGCGTAGTCCCGAATGAGCAGTTCTTC.

This clonotype was picked up a small number of times. The rearrangement links TRBV7-2 to TRBJ2-5; 12 bases match TRBD2. Per germline, CDR1 SGHTA and CDR2 FQGNSA. This CDR3 is built from 16 residues. Trimming cost V 2 bases and J 5 bases; bases outside gene matches: 6. This CDR3 reads CASSLNLAGGAETQYF. The CDR3 DNA reads as TGTGCCAGCAGCTTAAACCTAGCGGGAGGGGCGGAGACCCAGTACTTC.

The rearrangement joins TRBV7-9 to TRBJ2-1; D is unclear. The CDR3 extends over 11 amino acids. The germline gives CDR1 SEHNR, CDR2 FQNEAQ (reference sequence). Trimming cost V 5 bases and J 8 bases, with 7 bases left between them. CDR3 nucleotides: TGTGCCAGCAGCACCCGGGATGAGCAGTTCTTC. It translates to CASSTRDEQFF.

This clonotype has more than one count but fewer than ten. CDR3 nucleotides: TGTGCCAGCAGCCCCGTAGGGAGTGAAGCTTTCTTT. Translation: CASSPVGSEAFF. J is TRBJ1-1 and V is TRBV12-3 or TRBV12-4; D is unclear. V lost 6 bases and J 7 bases, leaving 12 bases between the germline ends. CDR3 length equals 12 residues.

In this sample, this clonotype turned up a few times. The chain couples TRBV7-6 to TRBJ2-3, with 13 bases lining up with TRBD2. The CDR3 is made up of 16 amino acids. The germline V gene has CDR1 SGHVS and CDR2 FNYEAQ. V shed 4 bases and J 1 base; nucleotides not matched to a gene: 2. The CDR3 nucleotides are TGTGCCAGCAGCTCGGGACTAGCGGGGCGCACAGATACGCAGTATTTT. Translating it yields CASSSGLAGRTDTQYF.

This clonotype was seen ten or more times. This chain joins TRBV27 and TRBJ2-7; TRBD2 aligns across 7 bases. V shed 6 bases and J 2 bases; nucleotides not matched to a gene: 4. Germline CDR1 is MNHEY and CDR2 is SMNVEV (reference sequence). The length of the CDR3 is 13 residues. CDR3 residues: CASSLAGTYEQYF. The CDR3 DNA follows: TGTGCCAGCAGCTTAGCGGGTACCTACGAGCAGTACTTC.

This chain uses TRBV13 with TRBJ1-1; D is possibly TRBD1 (6 bases). There are 15 residues in the CDR3. From germline, CDR1 is PRHDT and CDR2 FYEKMQ (reference sequence). V was shortened by 1 base and J by 5 bases, with 14 bases between the two germline ends. CDR3 DNA: TGTGCCAGCAGCTTAGCGCGGGAAGGGGGAACTGAAGCTTTCTTT. Protein product: CASSLAREGGTEAFF.

J is TRBJ2-1 and V is TRBV7-9; D unresolved. Looked up from germline, CDR1 is SEHNR and CDR2 is FQNEAQ (reference sequence). The CDR3 is 13 amino acids. Trimming removed 3 bases from V and 8 bases from J, with 11 bases in between. CDR3 sequence: CASSFRLVYEQFF. The CDR3 bases are TGTGCCAGCAGCTTTAGGCTAGTCTATGAGCAGTTCTTC.

CDR3 coding DNA: TGTGCCAGCAGCCCTAGCGGGGTTGGGGAGACCCAGTACTTC. This sequence encodes CASSPSGVGETQYF. The chain joins TRBV9 to TRBJ2-5; 9 nucleotides line up with TRBD2. The length of the CDR3 is 14 residues. The J segment lost 5 bases and the V segment lost 4 bases, leaving 6 bases of the junction unmatched. Germline V CDR1 and CDR2: SGDLS, YYNGEE.

The chain couples TRBV4-3 to TRBJ2-1, with 13 bases aligning to TRBD2. V was pared by 4 bases and J by 5 bases, with 11 bases of the junction left unmatched. Germline V gene data show CDR1 as LGHNA and CDR2 as YSLEER. The CDR3 is made up of 18 amino acids. CDR3 loop: CASSPMGLAGILDNEQFF. The CDR3 bases are TGCGCCAGCAGCCCGATGGGACTAGCGGGAATATTGGACAATGAGCAGTTCTTC.

This clonotype was found a few times. The gene calls are TRBV3-1 and TRBJ2-1; D is possibly TRBD1 (5 bases). The CDR3 is 12 residues long. In germline, CDR1 is LGHDT, CDR2 YNNKEL (reference sequence). Trimming removed 4 bases at V and 9 bases at J, with 10 bases between. The CDR3 sequence is CASSPTGVEQFF. The DNA for the CDR3 is TGTGCCAGCAGCCCAACAGGAGTTGAGCAGTTCTTC.

This clonotype was detected only a few times. This chain connects TRBV4-3 to TRBJ1-1; D not resolved. Trimming removed 0 bases at V and 0 bases at J, with 5 bases between. This CDR3 is 14 amino acids long. CDR1 is LGHNA and CDR2 is YSLEER in the germline V gene. The chain's CDR3 is CASSQDPLNTEAFF. The DNA of the CDR3 is TGCGCCAGCAGCCAAGATCCACTGAACACTGAAGCTTTCTTT.

This clonotype was detected only a few times. The chain employs TRBV5-1 and TRBJ2-7, with 7 bases that match TRBD1. The CDR3 covers 14 residues. V dropped 4 bases and J dropped 2; count of bases not matched to a gene: 6. From germline, CDR1 is SGHRS and CDR2 YFSETQ. The CDR3 sequence is CASSAYGTAYEQYF. The CDR3 DNA is TGCGCCAGCAGCGCCTACGGGACAGCCTACGAGCAGTACTTC. The full variable domain, in which reference TRBV5-1 and TRBJ2-7 provide the parts outside the CDR3, is KAGVTQTPRYLIKTRGQQVTLSCSPISGHRSVSWYQQTPGQGLQFLFEYFSETQRNKGNFPGRFSGRQFSNSRSEMNVSTLELGDSALYLCASSAYGTAYEQYFGPGTRLTVT.